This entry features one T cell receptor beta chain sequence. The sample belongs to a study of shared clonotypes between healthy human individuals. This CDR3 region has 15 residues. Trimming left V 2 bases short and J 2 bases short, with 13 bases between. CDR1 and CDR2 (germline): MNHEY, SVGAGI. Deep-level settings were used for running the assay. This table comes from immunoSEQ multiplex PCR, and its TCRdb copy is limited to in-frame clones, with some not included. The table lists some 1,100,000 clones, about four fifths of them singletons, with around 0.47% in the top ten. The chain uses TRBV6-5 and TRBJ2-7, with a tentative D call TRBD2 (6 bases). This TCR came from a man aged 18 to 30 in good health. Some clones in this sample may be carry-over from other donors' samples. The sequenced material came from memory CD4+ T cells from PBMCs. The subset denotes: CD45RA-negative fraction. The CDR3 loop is CASSYDGSGTYEQYF. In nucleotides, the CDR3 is TGTGCCAGCAGTTACGATGGTAGCGGTACCTACGAGCAGTACTTC.